The next 25 T cell receptor beta chains were all read from a single sample in a study of blood T cell repertoires in COVID-19. Assay: immunoSEQ multiplex PCR; the TCRdb copy retains only in-frame clones and omits some. In the table there are around 230,000 clones, more than 75% of which are singletons. Material: peripheral blood. The source of these receptors is a woman aged 55-69 years with active or convalescent COVID-19.

This chain links TRBV7-2 with TRBJ2-1; a possible D gene is TRBD2 (5 bases). V lost 3 bases, J lost 4 bases, and 7 bases lay in between. The CDR3 runs 13 residues. Germline lookup yields CDR1 SGHTA and CDR2 FQGNSA. CDR3 region: CASSFWEYNEQFF. CDR3 DNA: TGTGCCAGCAGCTTTTGGGAGTACAATGAGCAGTTCTTC.

This clone was seen a few times. The chain has TRBV18 and TRBJ1-2; weak D call: TRBD1 (5 bases). The germline V gene has CDR1 KGHSH and CDR2 LQKENI. This CDR3 is 15 amino acids long. Trimming pared 3 bases from V and 4 bases from J, leaving 15 bases between. CDR3 residues: CASSPTLDSVYGYTF. In nucleotides, the CDR3 is TGTGCCAGCTCACCCACCCTTGACAGTGTCTATGGCTACACCTTC.

V and J are TRBV11-2 and TRBJ1-2; the D is unclear. CDR3 length: 15 amino acids. Germline V gene lookup returns CDR1 SGHAT and CDR2 FQNNGV. The V end lost 1 base, the J end lost 2 bases, and 11 bases lay between the germline ends. The CDR3 DNA follows: TGTGCCAGCAGCTTAGTTCCGGGTGGGAACTATGGCTACACCTTC. Translated, it gives CASSLVPGGNYGYTF.

This clone was counted a few times. The rearrangement uses TRBV5-1 and TRBJ2-7; D call uncertain. CDR1 is SGHRS and CDR2 is YFSETQ in the germline V gene. This CDR3 is built from 13 residues. Trimming left V 1 base short and J 1 base short, with 6 bases between. CDR3 nucleotides: TGCGCCAGCAGCTTGCACGGTTCCTACGAGCAGTACTTC. Translated, it gives CASSLHGSYEQYF.

This clone has more than one count but fewer than ten. This chain uses TRBV2 with TRBJ1-2; D is unclear. Per the germline V gene, CDR1 is SNHLY and CDR2 is FYNNEI. The length of the CDR3 is 13 residues. V was pared by 4 bases and J by 5 bases, with 11 bases between. The CDR3 DNA reads TGTGCCAGCAGTGTCATGACGGAGTATGGCTACACCTTC. As protein: CASSVMTEYGYTF.

This clone was recorded at least ten times. The chain uses TRBV5-5 and TRBJ1-2; tentative D call: TRBD1 (6 bases). This CDR3 contains 15 residues. Germline V gene sequence: CDR1 SGHKS, CDR2 YYEKEE (reference sequence). V lost 4 bases to trimming and J lost 4 bases, with 17 bases between them. The CDR3 nucleotides are TGTGCCAGCAGCGCGGACGTGGGGGCGACCTATGGCTACACCTTC. As protein: CASSADVGATYGYTF.

This clone was seen once. The rearrangement uses TRBV4-2 and TRBJ1-2; D possibly corresponds to TRBD1 (5 bases). This CDR3 comprises 15 residues. Trimming removed 0 bases from V and 7 bases from J, with 15 bases in between. CDR1 LGHNA and CDR2 YNFKEQ come from the germline V gene. CDR3 in amino acids: CASSQERELGGGYTF. The DNA of the CDR3 is TGTGCCAGCAGCCAAGAACGTGAGCTGGGGGGTGGCTACACCTTC.

This chain joins TRBV19 and TRBJ1-5; D gene uncertain. Trimming removed 4 bases at V and 9 bases at J, with 7 bases between. Germline CDR1 is LNHDA and CDR2 is SQIVND (reference sequence). The CDR3 is 11 amino acids. CDR3 in amino acids: CASSTRGPQHF. The CDR3 DNA reads TGTGCCAGTAGTACCCGGGGGCCCCAGCATTTT.

The chain joins TRBV7-2 to TRBJ2-1, with 7 bases lining up with TRBD2. The CDR3 extends over 18 amino acids. Germline lookup yields CDR1 SGHTA and CDR2 FQGNSA. Losses at the gene ends were 5 bases for V and 0 bases for J; bases not matched to a gene: 13. The CDR3 nucleotides are TGTGCCAGCAGCATGGGTGGGCTAGCGGTCCCCTCCTACAATGAGCAGTTCTTC. This translates into CASSMGGLAVPSYNEQFF.

The chain recombines TRBV6-5 with TRBJ1-3, with a tentative D call TRBD1 (6 bases). The V gene's germline CDR1 is MNHEY and CDR2 SVGAGI. The CDR3 sequence is 15 residues long. Trimming removed 4 bases at V and 4 bases at J, with 14 bases between. In DNA, the CDR3 is TGTGCCAGCAGTTTGCTGGGGGCGGAAGGAAACACCATATATTTT. Protein sequence: CASSLLGAEGNTIYF.

The chain joins TRBV9 to TRBJ2-3; D might be TRBD2 (6 bases). The ends were cut back, 0 bases at V and 0 bases at J, with 14 bases in the middle. Germline CDR1 reads SGDLS; CDR2 reads YYNGEE. The CDR3 has 17 amino acids. In DNA form, the CDR3 reads TGTGCCAGCAGCGTAGGCATAGCGGTTTTTAGCACAGATACGCAGTATTTT. It codes for CASSVGIAVFSTDTQYF.

This clone was seen once. The chain has TRBV13 and TRBJ1-1; 7 bases align to TRBD1. Per germline, CDR1 PRHDT and CDR2 FYEKMQ (reference sequence). The V and J ends lost 6 bases and 1 base, in that order; junction bases with no gene match: 5. The CDR3 is made up of 14 amino acids. The CDR3 coding sequence is TGTGCCAGCAGACCCCGGACAGGGAACACTGAAGCTTTCTTT. Its protein is CASRPRTGNTEAFF.

J is TRBJ1-1 and V is TRBV2; perhaps TRBD1 as D (6 bases). CDR3 size: 13 residues. Germline V gives CDR1 SNHLY, CDR2 FYNNEI. Trimming took off 6 bases at V and 4 bases at J, with 12 bases between the two ends. As DNA, the CDR3 is TGTGCCAGCAGGAAAACAGGGCCCACTGAAGCTTTCTTT. It translates to CASRKTGPTEAFF.

A single count supports this clone. This rearrangement joins TRBV5-6 to TRBJ2-3; D possibly corresponds to TRBD1 (5 bases). This CDR3 has 14 residues. V lost 6 bases, J lost 2 bases, and 13 bases lay in between. Germline V CDR1 and CDR2: SGHDT, YYEEEE. The CDR3 protein is CASTYRPLTDTQYF. The DNA for the CDR3 is TGTGCCAGCACATACAGGCCCCTCACAGATACGCAGTATTTT. Together with reference TRBV5-6 and TRBJ2-3, the CDR3 gives the full variable domain: DAGVTQSPTHLIKTRGQQVTLRCSPKSGHDTVSWYQQALGQGPQFIFQYYEEEERQRGNFPDRFSGHQFPNYSSELNVNALLLGDSALYLCASTYRPLTDTQYFGPGTRLTVL.

V gene TRBV9 combines with J gene TRBJ2-2, with D possibly TRBD1 on 6 matching bases. Germline values: CDR1 SGDLS, CDR2 YYNGEE. There are 17 residues in the CDR3. The germline V and J ends were trimmed by 4 bases and 7 bases, with 23 bases remaining between them. CDR3 sequence (DNA): TGTGCCAGCAGCCCAACAGGGAGTGCATTGGAATACGGGGAGCTGTTTTTT. Its translation: CASSPTGSALEYGELFF.

This clone came up once. The chain recombines TRBV9 with TRBJ2-3; the match to TRBD1 covers 12 bases. Looked up from germline, CDR1 is SGDLS and CDR2 is YYNGEE. The trim removed 4 bases at V and 0 bases at J, leaving 12 bases unmatched. This CDR3 contains 19 residues. CDR3 protein: CASSPNTRDRGLSTDTQYF. CDR3 coding DNA: TGTGCCAGCAGCCCCAACACCCGGGACAGGGGGCTAAGCACAGATACGCAGTATTTT.

The V gene is TRBV6-9, the J gene TRBJ1-4, with TRBD1 as a possible D gene (6 bases). The CDR3 runs 14 residues. Germline CDR1 is MNHGY and CDR2 is SVAAGI. With 3 bases removed from V and 7 bases from J, the gap between germline ends came to 12 bases. In DNA, the CDR3 is TGTGCCAGCAGTTACCGGCGCAGGGGTGAAAAACTGTTTTTT. Translated, it gives CASSYRRRGEKLFF.

This clone was observed a few times. The CDR3: CASSPLAPGQGNYGYTF. The CDR3, as DNA: TGTGCCAGCTCACCACTTGCTCCGGGACAGGGGAACTATGGCTACACCTTC. The chain employs TRBV18 and TRBJ1-2; TRBD1 agrees at 10 bases. V gave up 1 base and J gave up 2 bases; unmatched junction bases: 7. The CDR3 covers 17 residues. CDR1 and CDR2 (germline): KGHSH, LQKENI. The full variable domain, in which reference TRBV18 and TRBJ1-2 provide the parts outside the CDR3, is NAGVMQNPRHLVRRRGQEARLRCSPMKGHSHVYWYRQLPEEGLKFMVYLQKENIIDESGMPKERFSAEFPKEGPSILRIQQVVRGDSAAYFCASSPLAPGQGNYGYTFGSGTRLTVV.

A few counts support this clone. The chain links TRBV2 to TRBJ1-6; D not resolved. Germline V gene data show CDR1 as SNHLY and CDR2 as FYNNEI. This CDR3 spans 15 amino acids. Deletions cut 3 bases from V and 0 bases from J, with 6 bases between. The CDR3 is CASSEESSYNSPLHF. CDR3 sequence (DNA): TGTGCCAGCAGTGAGGAGAGCTCCTATAATTCACCCCTCCACTTT.

The chain recombines TRBV5-6 with TRBJ1-6; D remains ambiguous. The V end lost 2 bases, the J end lost 3 bases, and 9 bases lay between the germline ends. This CDR3 region has 15 residues. CDR1 and CDR2 from the germline V gene are SGHDT and YYEEEE. The CDR3 spells CASSLRGYYNSPLHF. In DNA form, the CDR3 reads TGTGCCAGCAGCTTAAGAGGATACTATAATTCACCCCTCCACTTT.

The chain is built from TRBV30 and TRBJ1-2, with D perhaps matching TRBD1 (5 bases). Trimming left V 4 bases short and J 6 bases short, with 12 bases between. CDR3 length equals 12 residues. Per germline, CDR1 GTSNPN and CDR2 SVGIG (reference sequence). The CDR3 DNA follows: TGTGCCTGGAATGGGGGGTGGGATGGCTACACCTTC. Its protein product is CAWNGGWDGYTF.

The chain has TRBV18 and TRBJ2-2, with TRBD1 as a possible D gene (5 bases). The CDR3 contains 15 residues. The V gene lost 0 bases and the J gene lost 4 bases, with 9 bases spanning the gap. Looked up from germline, CDR1 is KGHSH and CDR2 is LQKENI. CDR3 DNA: TGTGCCAGCTCACCACCGCCACAGGCCACCGGGGAGCTGTTTTTT. Amino acid sequence: CASSPPPQATGELFF.

The rearrangement uses TRBV2 and TRBJ1-1; D is ambiguous. The CDR3 runs to 13 residues. Trimming took off 5 bases at V and 1 base at J, with 8 bases between the two ends. Germline lookup yields CDR1 SNHLY and CDR2 FYNNEI. As DNA, the CDR3 is TGTGCCAGCAGTATCGTCCCGAACACTGAAGCTTTCTTT. This gives the protein CASSIVPNTEAFF.

V and J are TRBV19 and TRBJ1-1; 7 positions agree with TRBD1. Germline V gene lookup returns CDR1 LNHDA and CDR2 SQIVND (reference sequence). V lost 2 bases to trimming and J lost 0 bases; unmatched junction nucleotides: 9. This CDR3 is 17 amino acids long. CDR3 residues: CASSIHRAGGMNTEAFF. CDR3 coding DNA: TGTGCCAGTAGTATACACAGGGCAGGGGGTATGAACACTGAAGCTTTCTTT. Full variable domain (missing parts from reference TRBV19 and TRBJ1-1): DGGITQSPKYLFRKEGQNVTLSCEQNLNHDAMYWYRQDPGQGLRLIYYSQIVNDFQKGDIAEGYSVSREKKESFPLTVTSAQKNPTAFYLCASSIHRAGGMNTEAFFGQGTRLTVV.

This chain connects TRBV11-1 to TRBJ2-1, with 7 bases matching TRBD2. This CDR3 has 15 amino acids. J lost 7 bases, V lost 5 bases, and 11 bases had no gene match. Germline loops: CDR1 SGHAT, CDR2 FQDESV (reference sequence). CDR3 protein: CASSAGTTLDNEQFF. The CDR3 DNA follows: TGTGCCAGCAGCGCCGGGACTACCCTAGATAATGAGCAGTTCTTC.